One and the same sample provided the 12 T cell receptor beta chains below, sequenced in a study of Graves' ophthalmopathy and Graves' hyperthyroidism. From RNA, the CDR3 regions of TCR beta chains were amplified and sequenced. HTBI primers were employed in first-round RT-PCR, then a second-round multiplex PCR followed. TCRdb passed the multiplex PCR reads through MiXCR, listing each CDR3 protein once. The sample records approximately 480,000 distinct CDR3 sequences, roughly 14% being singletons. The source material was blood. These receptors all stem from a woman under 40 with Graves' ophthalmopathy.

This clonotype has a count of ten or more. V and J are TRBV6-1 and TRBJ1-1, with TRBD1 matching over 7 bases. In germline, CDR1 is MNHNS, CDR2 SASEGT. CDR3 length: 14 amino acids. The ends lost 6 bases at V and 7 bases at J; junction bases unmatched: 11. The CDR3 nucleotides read TGTGCCAGCAGGGTCGGACAGGCTTGGTTTGAAGCTTTCTTT. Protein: CASRVGQAWFEAFF.

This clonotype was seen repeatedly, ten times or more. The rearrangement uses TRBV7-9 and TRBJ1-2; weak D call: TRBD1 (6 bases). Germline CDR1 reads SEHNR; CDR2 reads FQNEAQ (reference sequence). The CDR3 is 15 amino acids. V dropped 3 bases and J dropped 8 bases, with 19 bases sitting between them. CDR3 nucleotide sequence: TGTGCCAGCAGCTTTGAGGAGCCAGGGGTGAGAGGCTACACCTTC. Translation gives CASSFEEPGVRGYTF.

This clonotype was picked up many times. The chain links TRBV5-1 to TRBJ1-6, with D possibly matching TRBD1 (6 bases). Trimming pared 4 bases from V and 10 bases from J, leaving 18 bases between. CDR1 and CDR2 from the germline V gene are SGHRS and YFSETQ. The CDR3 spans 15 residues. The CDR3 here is CASSPWRGAESPLHF. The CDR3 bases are TGCGCCAGCAGCCCTTGGAGGGGGGCAGAGTCACCCCTCCACTTT.

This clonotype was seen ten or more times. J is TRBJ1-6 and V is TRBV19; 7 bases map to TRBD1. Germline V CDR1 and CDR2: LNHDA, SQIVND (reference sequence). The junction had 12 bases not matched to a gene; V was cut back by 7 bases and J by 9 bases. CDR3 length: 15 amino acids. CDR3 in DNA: TGTGCCAGTACCACAGGGGACCGGACAATTTCACCCCTCCACTTT. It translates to CASTTGDRTISPLHF.

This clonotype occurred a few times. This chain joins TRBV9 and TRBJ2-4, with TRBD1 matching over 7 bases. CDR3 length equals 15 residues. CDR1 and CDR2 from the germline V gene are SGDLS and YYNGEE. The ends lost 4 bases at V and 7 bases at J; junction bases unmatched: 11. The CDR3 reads CASSPTRTGGNIQYF. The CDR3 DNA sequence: TGTGCCAGCAGCCCCACCCGGACAGGAGGTAACATTCAGTACTTC.

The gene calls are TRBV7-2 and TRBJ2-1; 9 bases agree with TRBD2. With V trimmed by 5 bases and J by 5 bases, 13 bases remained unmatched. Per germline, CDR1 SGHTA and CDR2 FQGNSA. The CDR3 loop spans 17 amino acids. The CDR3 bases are TGTGCCAGCAGCCCCCGTCCGTCCAGCGGGGGGCACAATGAGCAGTTCTTC. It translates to CASSPRPSSGGHNEQFF.

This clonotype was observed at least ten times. The chain's CDR3 is CASSALQGPYEQYF. The CDR3 region has the DNA TGTGCCAGCAGTGCGTTACAGGGTCCCTACGAGCAGTACTTC. This rearrangement joins TRBV6-1 to TRBJ2-7; D is possibly TRBD1 (6 bases). This CDR3 is 14 amino acids long. V lost 4 bases to trimming and J lost 2 bases, with 12 bases between them. Germline CDR1 and CDR2: MNHNS and SASEGT.

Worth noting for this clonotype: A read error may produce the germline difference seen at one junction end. The DNA for the CDR3 is TGTGCCAGCAGTGAAACCGTGCAGGGACAAGAGACCAAGTACTTC. This translates into CASSETVQGQETKYF. This chain links TRBV2 with TRBJ2-5, with a weak D call TRBD1 (6 bases). The germline V gene encodes CDR1 SNHLY and CDR2 FYNNEI. This CDR3 comprises 15 residues. Complete variable domain (other parts from reference TRBV2 and TRBJ2-5): EPEVTQTPSHQVTQMGQEVILRCVPISNHLYFYWYRQILGQKVEFLVSFYNNEISEKSEIFDDQFSVERPDGSNFTLKIRSTKLEDSAMYFCASSETVQGQETKYFGPGTRLLVL.

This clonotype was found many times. CDR3 in DNA: TGTGCCAGCAGCCACGGCGCCACTGAAGCTTTCTTT. It is translated as CASSHGATEAFF. This sequence joins TRBV6-2 or TRBV6-3 and TRBJ1-1; the D is unclear. V was cut by 6 bases and J by 4 bases, with 9 bases left in between. The CDR3 length is 12 residues. The germline V gene has CDR1 MNHEY and CDR2 SVGEGT.

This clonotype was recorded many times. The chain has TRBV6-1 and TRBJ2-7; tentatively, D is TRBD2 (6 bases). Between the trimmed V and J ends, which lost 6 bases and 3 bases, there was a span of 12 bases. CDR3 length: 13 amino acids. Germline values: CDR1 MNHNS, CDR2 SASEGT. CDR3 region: CASSPGLNYEQYF. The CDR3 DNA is TGTGCCAGCAGCCCCGGACTAAACTACGAGCAGTACTTC.

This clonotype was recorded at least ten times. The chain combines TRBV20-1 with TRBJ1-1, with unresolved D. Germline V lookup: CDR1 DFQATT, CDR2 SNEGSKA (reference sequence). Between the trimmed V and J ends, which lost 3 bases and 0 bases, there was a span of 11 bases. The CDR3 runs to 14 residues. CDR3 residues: CSASLNKMNTEAFF. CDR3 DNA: TGCAGTGCTAGTTTGAACAAGATGAACACTGAAGCTTTCTTT.

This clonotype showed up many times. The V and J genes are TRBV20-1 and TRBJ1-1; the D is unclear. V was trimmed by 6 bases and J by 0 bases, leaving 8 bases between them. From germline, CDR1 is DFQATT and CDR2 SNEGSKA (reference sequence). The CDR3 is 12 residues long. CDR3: CSAPNMNTEAFF. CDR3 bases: TGCAGTGCACCTAACATGAACACTGAAGCTTTCTTT.